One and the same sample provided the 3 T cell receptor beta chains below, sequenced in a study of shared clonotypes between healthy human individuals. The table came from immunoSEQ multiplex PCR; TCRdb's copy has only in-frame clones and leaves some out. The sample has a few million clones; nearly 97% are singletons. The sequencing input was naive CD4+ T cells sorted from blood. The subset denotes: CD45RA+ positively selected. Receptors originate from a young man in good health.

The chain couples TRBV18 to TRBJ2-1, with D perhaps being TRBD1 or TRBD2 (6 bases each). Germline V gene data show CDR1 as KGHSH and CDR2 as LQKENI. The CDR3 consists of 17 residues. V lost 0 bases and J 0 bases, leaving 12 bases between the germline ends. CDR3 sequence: CASSPPLGGISYNEQFF. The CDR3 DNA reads TGTGCCAGCTCACCACCTTTAGGGGGGATCTCCTACAATGAGCAGTTCTTC.

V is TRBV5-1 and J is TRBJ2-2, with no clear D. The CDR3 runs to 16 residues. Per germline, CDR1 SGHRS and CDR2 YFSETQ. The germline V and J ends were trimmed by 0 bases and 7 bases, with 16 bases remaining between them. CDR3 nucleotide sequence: TGCGCCAGCAGCTTGGCAGTGCTCGCCCTAGACGGGGAGCTGTTTTTT. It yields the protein CASSLAVLALDGELFF.

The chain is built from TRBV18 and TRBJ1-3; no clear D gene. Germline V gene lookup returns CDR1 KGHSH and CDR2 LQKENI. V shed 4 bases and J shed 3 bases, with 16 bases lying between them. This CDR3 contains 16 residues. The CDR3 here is CASSQKRIADGNTIYF. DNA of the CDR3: TGTGCCAGCTCACAAAAACGGATAGCGGATGGAAACACCATATATTTT.